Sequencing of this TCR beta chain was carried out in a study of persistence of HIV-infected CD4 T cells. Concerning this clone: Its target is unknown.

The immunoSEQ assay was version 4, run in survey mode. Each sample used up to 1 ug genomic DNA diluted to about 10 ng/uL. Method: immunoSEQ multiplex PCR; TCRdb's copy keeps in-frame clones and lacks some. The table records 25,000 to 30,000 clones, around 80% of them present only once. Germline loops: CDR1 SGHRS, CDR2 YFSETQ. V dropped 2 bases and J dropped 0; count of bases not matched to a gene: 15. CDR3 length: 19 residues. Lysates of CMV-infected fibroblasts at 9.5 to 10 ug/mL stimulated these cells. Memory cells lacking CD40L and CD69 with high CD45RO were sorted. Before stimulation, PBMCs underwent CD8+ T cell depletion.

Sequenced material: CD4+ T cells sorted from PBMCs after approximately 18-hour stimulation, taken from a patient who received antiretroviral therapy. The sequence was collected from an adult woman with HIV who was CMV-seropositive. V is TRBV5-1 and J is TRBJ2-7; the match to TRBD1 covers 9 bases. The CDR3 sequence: CASSLLGDRVEFFSYEQYF. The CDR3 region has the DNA TGCGCCAGCAGCTTACTCGGGGACAGGGTGGAATTTTTCTCCTACGAGCAGTACTTC.